The 19 T cell receptor beta chains given below trace back to one sample, sequenced in a study of cytomegalovirus exposure and HLA in healthy donors. Both 60 Vbeta primers and 13 Jbeta primers went into the PCR. The data were produced by immunoSEQ multiplex PCR, yet TCRdb's version contains in-frame clones alone and is incomplete. The sample carries more than 200,000 clones, about 80% recorded once. The sample comprised PBMCs. Source of these receptors: a man aged 18 to 30 in good health and CMV-seronegative.

The J gene is TRBJ1-1, the V gene TRBV27; D might be TRBD1 (6 bases). V lost 6 bases and J lost 2, with 13 bases in between. There are 14 residues in the CDR3. Germline V gives CDR1 MNHEY, CDR2 SMNVEV (reference sequence). CDR3 nucleotide sequence: TGTGCCAGCAGGGACGGGACACCAAACACTGAAGCTTTCTTT. Encoded protein: CASRDGTPNTEAFF.

V is TRBV6-1 and J is TRBJ1-2; 7 nucleotides align to TRBD1. The V and J ends lost 3 bases and 6 bases, in that order; junction bases with no gene match: 19. Germline CDR1 MNHNS, CDR2 SASEGT. This CDR3 spans 18 amino acids. CDR3 loop: CASSDLGQETWQTNGYTF. The CDR3 DNA reads TGTGCCAGCAGTGACTTAGGACAGGAGACCTGGCAAACGAATGGCTACACCTTC.

This chain links TRBV28 with TRBJ2-6; D remains ambiguous. CDR1 is MDHEN and CDR2 is SYDVKM in the germline V gene. The CDR3 covers 13 residues. V was clipped by 8 bases and J by 0 bases, with 5 bases between them. The CDR3 region is CASLYSGANVLTF. The CDR3 DNA follows: TGTGCCAGCTTGTACTCTGGGGCCAACGTCCTGACTTTC.

This clone has only one observation. The rearrangement joins TRBV27 to TRBJ2-7; TRBD2 agrees at 10 bases. The CDR3 has 15 residues. Trimming removed 5 bases from V and 4 bases from J; junction bases left unmatched: 8. CDR1 and CDR2 from the germline V gene are MNHEY and SMNVEV (reference sequence). CDR3 sequence reads: CASSPLSSGRYEQYF. CDR3 nucleotide sequence: TGTGCCAGCAGTCCACTCTCTAGCGGGAGATACGAGCAGTACTTC.

The rearrangement uses TRBV25-1 and TRBJ1-2; 8 positions match TRBD1. J was trimmed by 7 bases and V by 2 bases; bases with no gene match: 12. Looked up from germline, CDR1 is MGHDK and CDR2 is SYGVNS. The CDR3 totals 16 residues. The CDR3 coding sequence is TGTGCCAGCAGTGAACCCACGTGGGGCAGGGGGCTTGGCTACACCTTC. Translated: CASSEPTWGRGLGYTF.

The rearrangement joins TRBV5-4 to TRBJ2-5; 9 nucleotides line up with TRBD2. CDR1 is SGHNT, CDR2 YYREEE, per germline (reference sequence). The V gene end was trimmed by 0 bases and the J gene end by 5 bases; junction bases not matched to a gene: 20. The CDR3 is 20 amino acids. CDR3 residues: CASSLDNSNWRGGRGETQYF. The CDR3, as DNA: TGTGCCAGCAGCTTGGATAATTCTAATTGGCGGGGGGGCCGGGGCGAGACCCAGTACTTC. Drawing the rest from reference TRBV5-4 and TRBJ2-5, the complete variable domain is ETGVTQSPTHLIKTRGQQVTLRCSSQSGHNTVSWYQQALGQGPQFIFQYYREEENGRGNFPPRFSGLQFPNYSSELNVNALELDDSALYLCASSLDNSNWRGGRGETQYFGPGTRLLVL.

The CDR3 loop reads CASSGTSGRADTQYF. The CDR3 bases are TGTGCCAGCAGCGGGACTAGCGGGAGGGCGGATACGCAGTATTTT. The chain uses TRBV9 and TRBJ2-3, with 15 bases fitting TRBD2. The CDR3 loop spans 15 amino acids. The J segment lost 6 bases and the V segment lost 3 bases, leaving 2 bases of the junction unmatched. CDR1 and CDR2 (germline): SGDLS, YYNGEE. The variable domain in full, with the rest retrieved from reference TRBV9 and TRBJ2-3, is DSGVTQTPKHLITATGQRVTLRCSPRSGDLSVYWYQQSLDQGLQFLIQYYNGEERAKGNILERFSAQQFPDLHSELNLSSLELGDSALYFCASSGTSGRADTQYFGPGTRLTVL.

Turning to this clone: Other DNA sequences within the sample encode an identical CDR3. The chain carries TRBV30 and TRBJ1-5; 11 bases are shared with TRBD1. This CDR3 contains 14 residues. V lost 3 bases, J lost 5 bases, and 3 bases stayed unmatched. The germline V gene encodes CDR1 GTSNPN and CDR2 SVGIG (reference sequence). The CDR3 protein is CAWSLGQGDQPQHF. In DNA, the CDR3 is TGTGCCTGGAGCCTGGGACAGGGGGATCAGCCCCAGCATTTT.

This chain connects TRBV27 to TRBJ2-3, with 13 bases matching TRBD2. The J segment lost 1 base and the V segment lost 2 bases, leaving 3 bases of the junction unmatched. This CDR3 contains 17 residues. Germline assignment: CDR1 MNHEY and CDR2 SMNVEV (reference sequence). The CDR3 DNA is TGTGCCAGCAGTTTAGGTGGGACTAGCGGGGGCACAGATACGCAGTATTTT. Its translation is CASSLGGTSGGTDTQYF.

V usage is TRBV28 and J usage is TRBJ2-7; TRBD1 matches 8 bases. CDR3 length: 14 amino acids. CDR1 is MDHEN, CDR2 SYDVKM, per germline. The V and J ends lost 6 bases and 0 bases, in that order; junction bases with no gene match: 4. The CDR3 nucleotides are TGTGCCAGCAGCGGGACAGGTAACTCCTACGAGCAGTACTTC. Translated: CASSGTGNSYEQYF. Using reference TRBV28 and TRBJ2-7 for the parts outside the CDR3, the full variable domain is DVKVTQSSRYLVKRTGEKVFLECVQDMDHENMFWYRQDPGLGLRLIYFSYDVKMKEKGDIPEGYSVSREKKERFSLILESASTNQTSMYLCASSGTGNSYEQYFGPGTRLTVT.

The genes are TRBV6-5 and TRBJ1-4; D is uncertain. Germline-derived CDR1 and CDR2 are MNHEY and SVGAGI. V shed 6 bases and J shed 4 bases, with 9 bases lying between them. The CDR3 is made up of 13 amino acids. CDR3 residues: CASSPNSNEKLFF. CDR3 bases: TGTGCCAGCAGCCCGAACAGTAATGAAAAACTGTTTTTT.

J is TRBJ1-1 and V is TRBV29-1, with 7 positions matching TRBD1. V shed 6 bases and J 7 bases; nucleotides not matched to a gene: 5. The germline gives CDR1 SQVTM, CDR2 ANQGSEA. This CDR3 is 11 amino acids long. For the CDR3, the DNA is TGCAGCGTCGGAGGGACAGATGAAGCTTTCTTT. Protein: CSVGGTDEAFF.

This clone has just one count. V is TRBV15 and J is TRBJ2-5; D remains unclear. The germline V and J ends were trimmed by 0 bases and 4 bases, with 12 bases remaining between them. Per germline, CDR1 LNHNV and CDR2 YYDKDF (reference sequence). CDR3 length equals 15 residues. The DNA of the CDR3 is TGTGCCACCAGCAGAGAAGCGCCCCGCAGAGAGACCCAGTACTTC. As protein: CATSREAPRRETQYF.

The chain carries TRBV9 and TRBJ1-1; TRBD1 matches at 8 bases. The CDR3 runs 14 residues. The V gene's germline CDR1 is SGDLS and CDR2 YYNGEE. Trimming took 4 bases from V and 3 from J; bases not matched to a gene: 5. The CDR3 reads CASSPGQDYTEAFF. The CDR3 DNA sequence: TGTGCCAGCAGCCCGGGACAGGATTACACTGAAGCTTTCTTT.

The chain carries TRBV2 and TRBJ2-5, with TRBD2 matching 12 bases. The V and J ends lost 1 base and 5 bases, in that order; junction bases with no gene match: 11. This CDR3 contains 18 residues. Per the germline V gene, CDR1 is SNHLY and CDR2 is FYNNEI. CDR3 sequence reads: CASSEGLAGALPYETQYF. The CDR3 region has the DNA TGTGCCAGCAGTGAAGGACTAGCGGGGGCCCTTCCGTATGAGACCCAGTACTTC.

The genes are TRBV12-5 and TRBJ1-2; 8 nucleotides line up with TRBD1. J lost 3 bases, V lost 6 bases, and 6 bases had no gene match. The germline V gene encodes CDR1 LGHNT and CDR2 FRNRAP. There are 14 residues in the CDR3. The CDR3 loop is CASGDRGNDYGYTF. The CDR3 coding sequence is TGTGCTAGTGGAGACAGGGGAAACGACTATGGCTACACCTTC. The complete variable domain, with remaining parts taken from reference TRBV12-5 and TRBJ1-2, reads DARVTQTPRHKVTEMGQEVTMRCQPILGHNTVFWYRQTMMQGLELLAYFRNRAPLDDSGMPKDRFSAEMPDATLATLKIQPSEPRDSAVYFCASGDRGNDYGYTFGSGTRLTVV.

Worth noting for this clone: One junction end does not reproduce the germline sequence, and a read error may be involved. The chain is built from TRBV7-7 and TRBJ2-5, with 8 bases aligning to TRBD1. The germline gives CDR1 SSHAT, CDR2 FNYEAQ (reference sequence). The CDR3 sequence is 14 residues long. Here the CDR3 reads CASSRNRGEETQYF. The CDR3 DNA sequence: TGTGCTAGCAGCCGGAACAGGGGGGAAGAGACCCAGTACTTC. Full variable domain (missing parts from reference TRBV7-7 and TRBJ2-5): GAGVSQSPRYKVTKRGQDVTLRCDPISSHATLYWYQQALGQGPEFLTYFNYEAQPDKSGLPSDRFSAERPEGSISTLTIQRTEQRDSAMYRCASSRNRGEETQYFGPGTRLLVL.

The V gene is TRBV9, the J gene TRBJ1-2; D gene ambiguous. CDR1 and CDR2 from the germline V gene are SGDLS and YYNGEE. CDR3 length: 15 amino acids. V was shortened by 0 bases and J by 1 base, with 10 bases between the two germline ends. Here the CDR3 DNA reads TGTGCCAGCAGCGTAGAGGGAGAAAATAACTATGGCTACACCTTC. This encodes CASSVEGENNYGYTF.

This sequence joins TRBV28 and TRBJ1-2; 7 bases match TRBD1. CDR3 size: 18 residues. Germline V gene data show CDR1 as MDHEN and CDR2 as SYDVKM. V lost 2 bases, J lost 0 bases, and 12 bases stayed unmatched. CDR3 region: CASSLLAGGDRSNYGYTF. In nucleotides, the CDR3 is TGTGCCAGCAGTTTACTAGCAGGGGGTGACCGTTCTAACTATGGCTACACCTTC.